This TCR beta chain was recovered during a study of blood T cell repertoires in COVID-19. At the level of the study: Both acute and convalescent COVID-19 samples were obtained from the United States, Italy and Spain. T cells, B-cell-depleted T cells, or PBMCs provided the cDNA or gDNA that served as material.

Profiled with immunoSEQ multiplex PCR; TCRdb holds only in-frame clones, not every one. The table records approximately 61,000 clones, around 73% of them present only once. The sequence derives from a man older than 75 with active or convalescent COVID-19. The sequencing input was peripheral blood.

The CDR3 nucleotides are TGTGCCAGCAGTTTATCGATAGGGCAGGGGGCAAATTCACCCCTCCACTTT. Amino acids: CASSLSIGQGANSPLHF. The rearrangement links TRBV27 to TRBJ1-6, with 8 bases that match TRBD1. J was trimmed by 7 bases and V by 0 bases; bases with no gene match: 8. CDR3 length equals 17 residues. CDR1 is MNHEY, CDR2 SMNVEV, per germline (reference sequence).